Reported below is one T cell receptor (beta chain). No antigen is known for it. The sample holds no much larger clone one base away, and base qualities are not on file. In total, roughly 670 healthy bone marrow donors made up the cohort. At the time of sampling, all cohort members were nominally healthy, though unrecorded immune exposures were likely present. The donor tested CMV seropositive and was one of the 289 seropositive cohort members. Every donor gave a peripheral blood sample, and the peripheral blood mononuclear cells from that sample were used for TCR beta sequencing. Genomic DNA extraction from the blood cell samples was performed with the Qiagen DNeasy Blood Extraction Kit. This sample is part of a study of cytomegalovirus exposure and HLA in healthy donors (dated by TCRdb to between 2016 and 2019). Regarding the research as a whole: An earlier analysis of several hundred of the donors reported about 290 Gb of sequence data and 120 million or so unique TCR beta sequences from 150 million to 200 million T cells. Rather than drawing on any new phenotypic data, the later analysis identified candidate immune exposures from TCR beta sequences and the way those sequences occurred across donors. HLA typing covered class I and class II loci at four-digit resolution. The study used immunosequencing to profile the T cell repertoires of approximately 630 subjects and linked those repertoires to cytomegalovirus serostatus. A later analysis re-examined previously published TCR beta repertoires from hundreds of donors and added high-resolution HLA genotyping to investigate patterns of TCR occurrence. Of the 350 to 450 genotyped donors, roughly 80% were placed in the genetic ancestry cluster associated with self-reported Caucasian donors. Genome-wide SNP genotypes for about 65% of the 666 donors were used in a later genetic analysis, which treated that subset as a discovery cohort. The study combined high-throughput TCR immunosequencing, statistical association of individual TCRs with disease status, and machine learning to predict cytomegalovirus infection status. All discovery cohort repertoires had been generated using a single sequencing platform. The study aimed to test whether cataloging public T cell receptors could reveal signatures of past pathogen exposure. Typing coverage varied by locus: about 629-640 donors for A, B, C, DRB1 and DQB1; under 550 for DQA1; over 600 for DPA1; 450 to 480 for DPB1. Besides the first cohort of roughly 700 subjects, a separate validation cohort made up of 120 different subjects was used. To decide whether each TCR beta V gene segment behaved as functional or pseudogenic, an earlier analysis of some 600 of the donors relied on high-throughput TCR beta sequencing. Donor age, sex, ethnicity and CMV serostatus were compiled together with the repertoire data. Among about 370 genotyped donors of the cohort, an average of around 220,000 unique TCR beta nucleotide sequences was sequenced per donor, of which about 20% were non-productive. An early release covering roughly 580 HLA-typed donors comprised around 300 gigabases of sequencing data and approximately 80 million unique TCR sequences. Roughly 5 DR-DQ haplotypes were treated as single units for association and clustering because of strong linkage in the cohort.

Relative to germline, V is 0 bases shorter and J is 7 bases shorter, with 7 bases between their ends. The CDR1 and CDR2 encoded by the germline V gene are SGHDT and YYEEEE. Including the terminal cysteine and phenylalanine, the CDR3 comprises 12 residues. Kept here is only the CDR3 DNA, which spans 36 bases and is read in frame from base 1. Library construction relied on the immunoSEQ multiplex PCR assay. For the multiplex PCR, a mixture combining 60 forward primers for TCR Vbeta segments and 13 reverse primers for TCR Jbeta segments was used. The CDR3 region of rearranged TCR beta genes was amplified from genomic DNA with a multiplex PCR assay. The amplified TCR beta libraries were sequenced on the Illumina HiSeq System as 87-base-pair reads. As for the original processing: Across the 670 or so repertoires, a later analysis counted 80 million or so unique TCR beta chains, about 10 million of which were shared by at least two donors. To remove PCR and sequencing errors, raw reads were error-corrected and collapsed into unique sequences using a nearest-neighbor algorithm that merged closely related sequences. To assign V, D and J gene segments, CDR3 sequences were aligned to IMGT reference sequences. For a sequence to be retained, a match of at least six nucleotides to both a V gene segment and a J gene segment was required. Rearrangements were classified as productive when the CDR3 lacked stop codons and remained in frame with V and J, and all other rearrangements were classified as non-productive. Following IMGT convention, CDR3 was defined as the stretch from the second conserved V-encoded cysteine to the conserved J-encoded phenylalanine. The earlier analysis of about 620 of the donors excluded sequences that lacked an unambiguous match to a single V gene segment. An earlier analysis of 550 to 650 of the donors classified V segments as functional when productive rearrangements were above 56.7% and as segregating when the standard deviation between donors was above 5%. A statistical classification framework was developed to diagnose cytomegalovirus status using the catalog of TCR beta chain sequences. In a later analysis, TCR nucleotide sequences were compared against IMGT/GENE-DB human TR gene sequences so that V and J genes could be assigned. The TCRdist pipeline was used in a later analysis to assign CDR3 sequences and most-parsimonious VDJ recombination scenarios. In a later analysis, each TCR beta chain was defined by its CDR3 amino acid sequence together with its V-gene family, and reads lacking a unique V-gene family were excluded. In a later analysis, around 650 highly shared, low-generation-probability nucleotide sequences were removed to address suspected cross-contamination and a sequencing artifact. In a later analysis, a clonal expansion index for each public chain was calculated from normalized within-repertoire ranks of inferred template counts. A later analysis computed generation probabilities with a VDJ recombination model fitted to out-of-frame rearrangements, and checked the results against IGoR. In a later analysis, TCR-TCR, TCR-HLA and TCR-CMV co-occurrence was scored with hypergeometric tests, and a repertoire-size bias correction was applied to TCR pairs. To estimate false discovery rates, a later analysis permuted the HLA or CMV assignments 20 times. In a later analysis, co-occurring TCRs were grouped with DBSCAN, and TCRdist sequence similarity was added when clustering was performed within HLA-allele-positive subsets. Repertoires with fewer than 30,000 or more than 120,000 public chains, plus five repertoires with anomalous nucleotide sharing, were excluded from co-occurrence clustering. TCRdb mirrors the immuneACCESS table, restricted to in-frame sequences. Some clones are absent from its copies; in checked studies, under half trace to an unresolved V gene, and the reason for the others is unknown. The V and J calls and clone size are taken from that table; D and trimming were inferred from the DNA. Present in this sample are about 140,000 clones, around 81% of which were seen just once. Clones ranked in the top ten supply about 6.8% of the sample.

Broad study findings and their caveats: Because counts were too low, some 17 rarely observed V segments, including chromosome 9 orphons, were excluded from the earlier analysis of 500 to 700 of the donors. In vitro tests confirmed that a few of the cytomegalovirus-associated TCR beta chains recognize cytomegalovirus antigens. Strong co-occurrence of HLA alleles, especially DR and DQ, made assigning TCR associations to individual alleles difficult. Only TCR beta chains were sequenced in this cohort, and the absence of alpha or paired-chain data limited detectable features. Across donors, most TCR sequences were observed very rarely, whereas some public TCRs were present in many individuals. In a later analysis, HLA-associated TCR beta chains were found to be more clonally expanded and to have lower generation probabilities than equally common non-associated chains. Roughly uniform sequencing depth across donors was assumed in presence/absence analyses, although this assumption may not hold. A later analysis found that TCR association rates varied across HLA loci, with DRB1 alleles showing the most associated TCRs and HLA-C alleles the fewest. The classifier was reported to diagnose cytomegalovirus status with high specificity and sensitivity in both the original and validation cohorts. Linkage disequilibrium might explain the correlated functional status among segregating V segments, but an unknown experimental factor could not be excluded. Compared with the approximately 670-donor mean, donors in an Asian-associated ancestry cluster had fewer N-insertions in productive TCRs, according to a later genetic analysis. HLA typing was unavailable for some donors at each locus, so association tests used only the typed subset. In a later analysis, several top co-occurrence clusters were reported to appear linked to parvovirus B19, influenza, CMV and Epstein-Barr virus. The only immune exposure information available for the cohort was CMV serostatus. The sequencing pipeline was judged likely to have produced a cluster of highly shared sequence variants as a technical artifact. A further reported finding was that TCR beta sequences accurately predicted the HLA-A and HLA-B alleles for most subjects in the first cohort. A later genetic analysis associated a missense DCLRE1C variant with V-gene and J-gene trimming of TCR beta chains, and an independent cohort replicated the association. Most CMV-associated TCR beta chains appeared to be HLA-restricted in a later analysis, and the HLA associations seemed to be driven largely by CMV exposure. The 87-base-pair reads could not distinguish some IMGT-functional V segments, including TRBV6-2 and TRBV6-3, so those segments were excluded. Broadly in line with IMGT annotations, most TCR beta V segments showed up in productive rearrangements about 87% or about 30% of the time in an earlier analysis of several hundred of the donors. The study gave a list of more than 150 TCR beta chains associated with cytomegalovirus. In a later analysis, 16,951 TCR beta sequences were associated with specific HLA alleles at a false discovery rate of 0.05. The authors suggested that the approach could potentially be generalized to other disease states and immunological phenotypes.

This clonotype was sampled from a man between 40 and 49 years old in good health and CMV-seropositive. The receptor chain draws on TRBV5-6 and TRBJ1-2; the D gene is not confidently resolved. The sample taken for sequencing was PBMCs. The CDR3 reads CASSLGQLGYTF. The DNA is as follows: TGTGCCAGCAGCTTGGGCCAACTTGGCTACACCTTC.